This TCR beta chain was recovered during a study of T cells in Graves' hyperthyroidism and ophthalmopathy. This clonotype came up many times. It was RNA transcripts that yielded the amplified TCR beta CDR3 regions. The TCR CDR3 first-round RT-PCR relied on the HTBI primer set. A single record per CDR3 protein comes from TCRdb applying MiXCR to the multiplex PCR reads. The table lists 450,000 to 500,000 distinct CDR3 sequences, around a fifth of them singletons, with less than 65% in the top ten. Germline-derived CDR1 and CDR2 are LGHDT and YNNKEL (reference sequence). The CDR3 has 13 residues. With 1 base removed from V and 3 bases from J, the gap between germline ends came to 4 bases.

The receptor comes from a woman in her seventies with Graves' ophthalmopathy. The sequenced sample was blood. The V call is TRBV3-1, the J call TRBJ1-5; D is unclear. CDR3 sequence reads: CASSQAVNQPQHF. The CDR3 coding sequence is TGTGCCAGCAGCCAAGCGGTCAATCAGCCCCAGCATTTT.